The clone carrying this TCR beta chain was observed a handful of times. The antigen is unknown. In the original workflow: Each library had about 2 to 4 million CDR3 reads and about 90,000 to nearly 550,000 clonotypes. TCRdb analysed the 5' RACE reads with MiXCR anew, one entry per CDR3 protein. TCRdb's processing, not the study's, gives the V and J calls here. The sample yields hundreds of thousands of distinct CDR3 sequences, 28% seen once. Germline V gives CDR1 MNHEY, CDR2 SMNVEV (reference sequence). The length of the CDR3 is 15 residues. The V segment lost 4 bases and the J segment 7 bases; nucleotides outside the gene matches: 7. The sample originates from a study of identical twins' blood T cells. Study findings and constraints: Abundant TCRbeta CDR3s overlapped more between twins than with unrelated donors. Twins shared about as many clonotypes as their cloneset sizes predicted. Out-of-frame TCRbeta clonotypes reportedly had markedly more similar V usage in twins than unrelated donors.

What was sequenced was PBMCs. The chain is built from TRBV27 and TRBJ2-1; 10 bases align to TRBD2. The clonotype comes from a woman aged 18-49 years in good health. The CDR3: CASSSERGGSNEQFF. For the CDR3, the DNA is TGTGCCAGCAGTTCCGAGCGGGGGGGCTCGAATGAGCAGTTCTTC.